This T cell receptor beta chain was identified during a study of blood T cells in healthy people across ages. Study-wide findings and caveats: The long-lived group displayed more naive CD4+ cells, plus higher diversity, than the aged donors did. Because donor CMV status was unknown, expanded clonotype changes were possibly confounded.

This CDR3 has 15 amino acids. Germline CDR1 MGHRA, CDR2 YSYEKL. Trimming left V 3 bases short and J 4 bases short, with 15 bases between. With respect to this clonotype: Its antigen is as yet unknown.

Alongside a J-beta primer mix, a sample-barcoded 5' primer served in a second PCR lasting roughly 7 to 12 cycles. A 12-random-nucleotide template-switch adaptor tagged each cDNA molecule. TCRdb fed the 5' RACE reads into MiXCR, producing one record per CDR3 protein. This table has about 1.4 million distinct CDR3 sequences, around 59% appearing once. The total RNA that was extracted per sample amounted to at least 5 micrograms. This sequence originates from a man between 18 and 35 years old in good health. The sequenced material came from blood. The rearrangement links TRBV4-1 to TRBJ1-1, with a possible D match to TRBD1 (6 bases). CDR3 amino acids: CASSQQQGSGTEAFF. CDR3 DNA sequence: TGCGCCAGCAGCCAGCAACAGGGCTCGGGCACTGAAGCTTTCTTT.